Detailed here is one T cell receptor (beta chain). This record belongs to a study of blood T cell repertoires in COVID-19. For the study at large: Both acute and convalescent COVID-19 samples were obtained from the United States, Italy and Spain. Nucleic acid was either cDNA or gDNA, and it came from T cells, B-cell-depleted T cells, or PBMCs.

V shed 5 bases and J shed 3 bases, with 8 bases lying between them. The CDR3 extends over 13 amino acids. CDR1 is WNHNN and CDR2 is SYGVQD in the germline V gene (reference sequence). Original processing notes: Estimates of nucleated cell counts were drawn from the amplification of reference gene primers. The table came from immunoSEQ multiplex PCR; TCRdb's copy has only in-frame clones and leaves some out. The D gene and trimming were derived from the DNA, and the V and J assignments and clone size from that table. This table holds a few hundred thousand clones, around three quarters found once. This chain connects TRBV10-1 to TRBJ1-5; D ambiguous. Sequencing was carried out using peripheral blood. This TCR was sampled from a woman in her 70s with acute or convalescent COVID-19. CDR3 bases: TGCGCCAGCAGTAGCGGGTACAATCAGCCCCAGCATTTT. Its translation is CASSSGYNQPQHF.